This is a list of T cell receptor beta chains from one sample in a study of T cells in Graves' hyperthyroidism and ophthalmopathy. TCRdb re-derived calls from the multiplex PCR reads in MiXCR, one entry per CDR3 protein. Among about 380,000 distinct CDR3 sequences listed, about 14% were seen once. The specimen was blood. The receptor source for this set is a woman aged 60 to 75 with Graves' hyperthyroidism. CDR3s include the opening cysteine and the closing phenylalanine or tryptophan. Each record gives: clone size, CDR3 length, J gene, V gene, D gene, CDR3 DNA, CDR3 protein. A D gene is named only where the DNA matches it firmly. The listing skips clone size in some rows; elsewhere it reads once, few, many or a size class.

few 15 TRBJ2-5 TRBV30 TRBD2 TGTGCCTGGAGTGGGACTAGCGGGAGAGGGGAGACCCAGTACTTC CAWSGTSGRGETQYF
few 14 TRBJ1-1 TRBV7-9 . TGTGCCAGCAGCAAAATGACAGAGAACACTGAAGCTTTCTTT CASSKMTENTEAFF
many 13 TRBJ2-5 TRBV5-1 TRBD2 TGCGCCAGCAGCACCGGGGGAGGGGAGACCCAGTACTTC CASSTGGGETQYF
many 17 TRBJ2-7 TRBV30 TRBD2 TGTGCCTGGAGTGTACCCCTAGCGGGAGGTTTTCCCTACGAGCAGTACTTC CAWSVPLAGGFPYEQYF
many 14 TRBJ1-2 TRBV2 TRBD1 TGTGCCAGTCCGGGACAGGTCCCCAACTATGGCTACACCTTC CASPGQVPNYGYTF
many 14 TRBJ2-1 TRBV30 TRBD1 TGTGCCTGGAGACTTCCGGGACAGGGCTATGAGCAGTTCTTC CAWRLPGQGYEQFF
few 16 TRBJ2-2 TRBV7-8 . TGTGCCAGCAGTCTAGGGGTGCGAGTGAACACCGGGGAGCTGTTTTTT CASSLGVRVNTGELFF
many 14 TRBJ1-2 TRBV3-1 TRBD1 TGTGCCAGCAGCCAAGGGGGGACAGGGTCTGGCTACACCTTC CASSQGGTGSGYTF
many 14 TRBJ1-1 TRBV18 . TGTGCCAGCTCACCAAGACAAACCAACACTGAAGCTTTCTTT CASSPRQTNTEAFF
many 14 TRBJ2-3 TRBV7-9 . TGTGCCAGCAGCTTCACAGGGAGCACAGATACGCAGTATTTT CASSFTGSTDTQYF
many 14 TRBJ2-7 TRBV10-1 TRBD1 TGCGCCAGCAGTACCGGACAGGGGGGGAGCGAGCAGTACTTC CASSTGQGGSEQYF
many 14 TRBJ2-7 TRBV11-2 . TGTGCCAGCAGCTTAGGTTTGGGGGGCGACGAGCAGTACTTC CASSLGLGGDEQYF
many 14 TRBJ2-5 TRBV12-3/TRBV12-4 . TGTGCCAGCAGTTTCGGGACGGAACAAGAGACCCAGTACTTC CASSFGTEQETQYF
few 13 TRBJ1-1 TRBV7-3 TRBD1 TGTGCCAGCAGCACGACAGGGGGGACTGAAGCTTTCTTT CASSTTGGTEAFF
. 14 TRBJ2-4 TRBV29-1 TRBD1 TGCAGCGTGAGAGGACAGGGGACCAAAAACATTCAGTACTTC CSVRGQGTKNIQYF
. 12 TRBJ2-1 TRBV6-2/TRBV6-3 TRBD2 TGTGCCAGCCAAGCGGGAGACAATGAGCAGTTCTTC CASQAGDNEQFF
many 15 TRBJ1-1 TRBV18 . TGTGCCAGCTCACCAGGGCAAACACCGAGTACTGAAGCTTTCTTT CASSPGQTPSTEAFF
many 16 TRBJ2-7 TRBV18 TRBD2 TGTGCCAGCTCACCCGTAACGGGAGGTCCTTCCTACGAGCAGTACTTC CASSPVTGGPSYEQYF
. 11 TRBJ2-7 TRBV18 . TGTGCCGGCTCACGCACCTACGAGCAGTACTTC CAGSRTYEQYF
many 17 TRBJ2-5 TRBV27 TRBD2 TGTGCCAGCAGGACGCTAGCGGGAGATCCAGTTGGCGAGACCCAGTACTTC CASRTLAGDPVGETQYF
. 14 TRBJ2-4 TRBV4-2 . TGTGCCAGCAGCCAACACAGGGTGTGGGACATTCAGTACTTC CASSQHRVWDIQYF
many 17 TRBJ1-1 TRBV30 . TGTGCCTGGACCCTTGCACGGGACATCTGGGAGAACACTGAAGCTTTCTTT CAWTLARDIWENTEAFF
. 18 TRBJ2-3 TRBV9 TRBD2 TGTGCCAGCAGCGTAACCGGACTCACTAGCGTAAAGACAGATACGCAGTATTTT CASSVTGLTSVKTDTQYF
few 15 TRBJ2-1 TRBV5-1 TRBD1 TGCGCCAGCAGCTTGGTGGGCAGGGGGCACGATGAGCAGTTCTTC CASSLVGRGHDEQFF
many 17 TRBJ1-2 TRBV19 . TGTGCCAGTAGTATAGATGGCCGGGGCAGGGGAAACTATGGCTACACCTTC CASSIDGRGRGNYGYTF
many 14 TRBJ2-5 TRBV2 TRBD1 TGTGCCAGCTTACACGGACAGGGTGAAGAGACCCAGTACTTC CASLHGQGEETQYF
. 15 TRBJ1-5 TRBV19 TRBD1 TGTGCCAGTAGTGGCCGGACAGGGGGCAACCAGCCCCAGCATTTT CASSGRTGGNQPQHF
. 15 TRBJ2-1 TRBV5-1 . TGCGCCAGCAGCTTATCTTTCGACAGCTACAATGAGCAGTTCTTC CASSLSFDSYNEQFF
few 13 TRBJ1-2 TRBV12-3/TRBV12-4 . TGTGCCAGCAGCTCCGGGACGGACTATGGCCACACCTTC CASSSGTDYGHTF
many 14 TRBJ1-1 TRBV30 . TGTGCCTGGACCCCTCTAGGGGGAGGGACTGAAGCTTTCTTT CAWTPLGGGTEAFF
few 12 TRBJ1-2 TRBV20-1 TRBD1 TGCAGTGCCGGGGACAGAATATATGGCTACACCTTC CSAGDRIYGYTF
. 12 TRBJ2-3 TRBV29-1 TRBD2 TGCAGCGTTGAGACTAGCTCGGATACGCAGTATTTT CSVETSSDTQYF
many 15 TRBJ2-1 TRBV5-1 . TGCGCCAGCAGCTTGTACTCCGGAACTCACAATGAGCAGTTCTTC CASSLYSGTHNEQFF
. 12 TRBJ2-2 TRBV6-1 . TGTGCCAGCCAGTCCAGCGCCGGGGAGCTGTTTTTT CASQSSAGELFF
few 17 TRBJ1-2 TRBV20-1 TRBD1 TGCAGTGCCAATCAACTCGACAGGGGGAAGTGGTACTATGGCTACACCTTC CSANQLDRGKWYYGYTF
many 16 TRBJ2-1 TRBV24-1 TRBD2 TGTGCCACCAGTGATTTTGGGACTAGCGGGACCAATGAGCAGTTCTTC CATSDFGTSGTNEQFF
many 15 TRBJ2-3 TRBV24-1 TRBD2 TGTGCCACCAGTGACCGTAGCGGGGGCACAGATACGCAGTATTTT CATSDRSGGTDTQYF
many 16 TRBJ1-4 TRBV3-1 . TGTGCCAGCAGCCAAGGTTATCGGGAGGTGGGAGAAAAACTGTTTTTT CASSQGYREVGEKLFF
many 18 TRBJ2-2 TRBV6-5 TRBD2 TGTGCCAGCAGTTACTCGTTACTAGCGGGAGGGAGAACCGGGGAGCTGTTTTTT CASSYSLLAGGRTGELFF
. 14 TRBJ2-1 TRBV6-1 TRBD2 TGTGCCAGCAGTGAAGGGCTAGCGGGAAATGAGCAGTTCTTC CASSEGLAGNEQFF
many 16 TRBJ1-2 TRBV6-2/TRBV6-3 . TGTGCCAGCAGTTTCTCTTTAACGAGGATTCTCGATGGCTACACCTTC CASSFSLTRILDGYTF
many 14 TRBJ1-5 TRBV24-1 . TGTGCCACCTCTGGCCCCGGGGGCAATCAGCCCCAGCATTTT CATSGPGGNQPQHF
. 15 TRBJ1-1 TRBV5-5 . TGTGCCAGCAGCTTGGGGCGACACTCCGTCCTCGGGGCTTTCTTT CASSLGRHSVLGAFF
many 14 TRBJ2-7 TRBV2 TRBD1 TGTGCCAGCAGCTCCCCCGGGACAGACTACGAGCAGTACTTC CASSSPGTDYEQYF
many 13 TRBJ1-2 TRBV2 . TGTGCCAGCAGTGAAGGACCCCGCAATGGCTACACCTTC CASSEGPRNGYTF
. 16 TRBJ2-1 TRBV7-3 TRBD2 TGTGCCAGCAGTTTTGAAGCGGGAGGGCTGGGCAATGAGCAGTTCTTC CASSFEAGGLGNEQFF
few 12 TRBJ2-1 TRBV6-1 . TGTGCCAGCAGGGAGGGCCGGAATGAGCAGTTCTTC CASREGRNEQFF
few 17 TRBJ2-2 TRBV6-2/TRBV6-3 . TGTGCCAGCACCCTACTAGCAGGAGGGTCGAACACCGGGGAGCTGTTTTTT CASTLLAGGSNTGELFF
many 16 TRBJ2-1 TRBV18 TRBD1 TGTGCCAGCTCACCGACGGGACAGGGGGCCTACAATGAGCAGTTCTTC CASSPTGQGAYNEQFF
many 15 TRBJ1-5 TRBV11-2 TRBD1 TGTGCCAGCAGCTTAGATGGACAGGGTCATCAGCCCCAGCATTTT CASSLDGQGHQPQHF
. 14 TRBJ2-2 TRBV19 . TGTGCCAGTAGACAGCTCCCGAACACCGGGGAGCTGTTTTTT CASRQLPNTGELFF
many 16 TRBJ2-7 TRBV6-6 . TGTGCCAGCAGTTACCTTGGATGGGGGAATCTCTACGAGCAGTACTTC CASSYLGWGNLYEQYF